This TCR beta chain emerged from a study of T cell responses to AZD1222 COVID-19 vaccine. Whole-study results and caveats: Repertoires were sampled only after the peak T cell response. Most donors were white British, females outnumbered males, and clonal diversity was possibly underestimated.

TCRdb's copy holds only in-frame clones and misses some; the assay was immunoSEQ multiplex PCR. The sample records roughly 130,000 clones, less than 95% being singletons. The length of the CDR3 is 15 residues. In germline, CDR1 is LNHNV, CDR2 YYDKDF (reference sequence). J was trimmed by 8 bases and V by 3 bases; bases with no gene match: 9. Comments on this clone: Its antigen remains unknown.

The chain is built from TRBV15 and TRBJ2-1, with 8 bases aligning to TRBD2. Sample: peripheral blood, taken 28 days after the second dose of the MenACWY control vaccine. This clonotype was sampled from an adult who received the MenACWY meningococcal vaccine as a control. This CDR3 reads CATSRGGLDNHEQFF. The CDR3 nucleotides are TGTGCCACCAGCAGGGGGGGACTAGATAATCATGAGCAGTTCTTC.